This T cell receptor beta chain was recovered during a study of blood T cells in healthy people across ages. Combining a sample-barcoded 5' primer with a J-beta primer mix, a second PCR ran for 7 to 11 cycles. TCRdb called the 5' RACE reads again in MiXCR, with one record for every CDR3 protein. The table has some 940,000 distinct CDR3 sequences, 25% to 35% seen once. V lost 6 bases to trimming and J lost 1 base, with 10 bases between them. The CDR3 is 13 amino acids. CDR1 and CDR2 from the germline V gene are MNHNY and SVGAGI (reference sequence). Separately, the same data were catalogued under a study of T cells of mothers and their children. That study reports: Donation involved three healthy Caucasian mothers and the six children that they had.

Sequenced sample: blood. This clonotype was sampled from a woman between 40 and 55 years old in good health. The chain links TRBV6-6 to TRBJ2-7, with a tentative D call TRBD2 (5 bases). CDR3 in DNA: TGTGCCAGCAGCCCTACTAGGTCCTACGAGCAGTACTTC. Protein: CASSPTRSYEQYF.